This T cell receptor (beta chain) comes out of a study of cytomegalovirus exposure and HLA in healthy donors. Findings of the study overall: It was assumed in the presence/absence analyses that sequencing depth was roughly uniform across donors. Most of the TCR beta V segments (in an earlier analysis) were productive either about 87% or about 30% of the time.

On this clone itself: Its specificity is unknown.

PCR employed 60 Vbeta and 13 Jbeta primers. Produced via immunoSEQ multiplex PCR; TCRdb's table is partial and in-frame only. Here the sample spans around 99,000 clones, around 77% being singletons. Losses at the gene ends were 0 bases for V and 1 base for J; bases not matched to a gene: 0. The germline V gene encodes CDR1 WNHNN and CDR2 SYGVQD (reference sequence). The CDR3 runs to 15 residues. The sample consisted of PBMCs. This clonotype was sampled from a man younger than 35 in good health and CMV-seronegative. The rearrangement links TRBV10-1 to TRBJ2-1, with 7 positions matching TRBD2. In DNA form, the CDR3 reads TGCGCCAGCAGTGAGTCCGGGGGGTCCTACAATGAGCAGTTCTTC. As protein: CASSESGGSYNEQFF.